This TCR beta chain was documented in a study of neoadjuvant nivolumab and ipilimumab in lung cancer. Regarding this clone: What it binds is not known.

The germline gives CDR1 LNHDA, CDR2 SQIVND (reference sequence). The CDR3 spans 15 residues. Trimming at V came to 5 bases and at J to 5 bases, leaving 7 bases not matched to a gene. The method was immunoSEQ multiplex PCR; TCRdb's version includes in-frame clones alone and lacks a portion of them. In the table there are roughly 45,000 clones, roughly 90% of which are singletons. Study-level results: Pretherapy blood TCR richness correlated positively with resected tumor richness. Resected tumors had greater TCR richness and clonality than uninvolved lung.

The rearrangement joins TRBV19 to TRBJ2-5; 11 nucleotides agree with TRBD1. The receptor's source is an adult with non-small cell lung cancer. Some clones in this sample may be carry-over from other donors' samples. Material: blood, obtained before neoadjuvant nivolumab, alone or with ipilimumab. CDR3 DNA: TGTGCCAGTAGTCTCGGACAGGGGGCGTGGGAGACCCAGTACTTC. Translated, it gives CASSLGQGAWETQYF. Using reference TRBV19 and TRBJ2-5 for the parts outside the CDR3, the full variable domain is DGGITQSPKYLFRKEGQNVTLSCEQNLNHDAMYWYRQDPGQGLRLIYYSQIVNDFQKGDIAEGYSVSREKKESFPLTVTSAQKNPTAFYLCASSLGQGAWETQYFGPGTRLLVL.